Listed below are T cell receptor beta chains from one sample, sequenced in a study of T cells in Graves' hyperthyroidism and ophthalmopathy. TCRdb re-analysed the multiplex PCR reads in MiXCR, keeping a single row per CDR3 protein. Here the sample spans 250,000 to 300,000 distinct CDR3 sequences, about a sixth being singletons. Sequencing input: blood. These receptors were taken from a woman aged 55-69 years with Graves' ophthalmopathy. Each CDR3 is given with its conserved first and last residue. D genes are given only for firm matches. Some rows mark clone size as missing; the rest say once, few, many or name a class of expanded clone.

d_call	clone_size	j_call	v_call	cdr3_aa	cdr3_nt
.	few	TRBJ2-7	TRBV5-6	CASSLVGVLYEQYF	TGTGCCAGCAGCTTGGTGGGAGTCCTCTACGAGCAGTACTTC
TRBD1	many	TRBJ2-4	TRBV12-3/TRBV12-4	CASSRTGAEVKNIQYF	TGTGCCAGCAGTCGGACAGGGGCCGAAGTCAAAAACATTCAGTACTTC
TRBD1	many	TRBJ1-5	TRBV12-3/TRBV12-4	CASRRTGTENQPQHF	TGTGCCAGCAGGAGGACAGGGACAGAAAATCAGCCCCAGCATTTT
TRBD1	many	TRBJ2-2	TRBV2	CASSQTGSGNTGELFF	TGTGCCAGCAGTCAGACAGGGTCCGGGAACACCGGGGAGCTGTTTTTT
TRBD1	.	TRBJ2-7	TRBV6-2/TRBV6-3	CASSYGGTGNYEQYF	TGTGCCAGCAGTTACGGAGGGACAGGAAACTACGAGCAGTACTTC
.	many	TRBJ2-4	TRBV28	CASSTPGGLENIQYF	TGTGCCAGCAGCACCCCTGGGGGTCTAGAAAACATTCAGTACTTC
.	few	TRBJ1-5	TRBV4-3	CASSQDFFQPQHF	TGCGCCAGCAGCCAAGATTTTTTTCAGCCCCAGCATTTT
.	many	TRBJ2-2	TRBV6-1	CASNRDWNTGELFF	TGTGCCAGCAACAGGGACTGGAACACCGGGGAGCTGTTTTTT
TRBD1	many	TRBJ2-3	TRBV20-1	CSASEGAPTDTQYF	TGCAGTGCTAGTGAGGGGGCCCCCACAGATACGCAGTATTTT
.	many	TRBJ1-2	TRBV7-2	CASSPGRDRYGYTF	TGTGCCAGCAGCCCCGGACGCGATCGCTATGGCTACACCTTC
.	many	TRBJ2-3	TRBV12-5	CASGLSGVDTQYF	TGTGCTAGTGGTTTGAGTGGGGTAGATACGCAGTATTTT
TRBD2	many	TRBJ2-1	TRBV7-9	CASSPFGLAGNEQFF	TGTGCCAGCAGCCCCTTCGGACTAGCGGGGAACGAGCAGTTCTTC
TRBD1	.	TRBJ2-4	TRBV20-1	CSARAGTVAKNIQYF	TGCAGTGCTAGAGCGGGGACAGTAGCCAAAAACATTCAGTACTTC
.	few	TRBJ2-7	TRBV18	CASSPRGGTHEQYF	TGTGCCAGCTCACCAAGGGGGGGAACCCACGAGCAGTACTTC
.	many	TRBJ1-2	TRBV20-1	CSARAPLKKNGYTF	TGCAGTGCTAGAGCCCCCCTCAAGAAGAATGGCTACACCTTC
.	many	TRBJ1-2	TRBV20-1	CSAIRQPNYGYTF	TGCAGTGCCATTAGACAGCCTAACTATGGCTACACCTTC
.	.	TRBJ2-1	TRBV20-1	CSASVRLNTDEQFF	TGCAGTGCTAGTGTCCGCCTCAATACGGATGAGCAGTTCTTC
.	few	TRBJ1-1	TRBV6-1	CASRQGSTGRTEAFF	TGTGCCAGCAGGCAGGGATCAACAGGGAGGACTGAAGCTTTCTTT
TRBD1	few	TRBJ2-7	TRBV6-2/TRBV6-3	CASSYPDRVYEQYF	TGTGCCAGCAGTTACCCCGACAGGGTCTACGAGCAGTACTTC
TRBD2	many	TRBJ2-5	TRBV2	CASSELAGVSGTQYF	TGTGCCAGCAGTGAACTAGCGGGAGTATCGGGGACCCAGTACTTC
.	many	TRBJ1-1	TRBV20-1	CSARDPFNIRDTEAFF	TGCAGTGCTAGAGATCCTTTCAATATTCGGGACACTGAAGCTTTCTTT
.	.	TRBJ2-1	TRBV29-1	CSVELLSSYNEQFF	TGCAGCGTTGAACTACTTAGCTCCTACAATGAGCAGTTCTTC
TRBD2	.	TRBJ2-2	TRBV10-3	CAINPAGNANTGELFF	TGTGCCATCAATCCAGCGGGAAACGCGAACACCGGGGAGCTGTTTTTT
.	many	TRBJ2-2	TRBV6-1	CASSLDRPTNTGELFF	TGTGCCAGCAGTTTGGACAGACCAACGAACACCGGGGAGCTGTTTTTT
TRBD1	few	TRBJ2-7	TRBV4-3	CASSQDYGTGIEQYF	TGCGCCAGCAGCCAAGATTACGGGACAGGGATCGAGCAGTACTTC
.	.	TRBJ1-5	TRBV7-2	CASSLDAGPGQPQHF	TGTGCCAGCAGCTTAGACGCAGGGCCGGGGCAGCCCCAGCATTTT
.	few	TRBJ1-3	TRBV6-1	CASNLVHTIYF	TGTGCCAGCAACCTAGTGCACACCATATATTTT
.	many	TRBJ2-5	TRBV11-2	CASSTPRETQYF	TGTGCCAGCAGCACGCCCCGGGAGACCCAGTACTTC
TRBD2	many	TRBJ2-7	TRBV7-8	CASSLVAGGPDEQYF	TGTGCCAGCAGCTTAGTTGCGGGAGGGCCTGACGAGCAGTACTTC
TRBD1	.	TRBJ1-3	TRBV15	CATSREDRGRLRNTIYF	TGTGCCACCAGCAGGGAGGACAGGGGACGCCTAAGAAACACCATATATTTT
TRBD1	many	TRBJ2-2	TRBV10-3	CAITMGSGTVNTGELFF	TGTGCCATCACAATGGGCTCCGGGACAGTGAACACCGGGGAGCTGTTTTTT
.	many	TRBJ2-7	TRBV7-2	CASSRGGGLGEQYF	TGTGCCAGCAGCCGAGGGGGGGGTTTGGGCGAGCAGTACTTC
.	.	TRBJ1-6	TRBV27	CASSRGGASPLHF	TGTGCCAGCTCCCGGGGAGGGGCTTCACCCCTCCACTTT
TRBD1	many	TRBJ1-2	TRBV29-1	CSVVDRVGYGYTF	TGCAGCGTCGTGGACAGGGTCGGATATGGCTACACCTTC
TRBD1	many	TRBJ1-3	TRBV7-2	CASSRGQKNTIYF	TGTGCCAGCAGCCGGGGACAGAAAAACACCATATATTTT
TRBD1	many	TRBJ1-2	TRBV13	CASSQAGTGSSRDYGYTF	TGTGCCAGCAGCCAAGCCGGGACAGGGTCAAGTAGGGACTATGGCTACACCTTC
.	many	TRBJ2-7	TRBV5-1	CASSLVREYEQYF	TGCGCCAGCAGCTTGGTTCGGGAGTACGAGCAGTACTTC
TRBD2	.	TRBJ2-2	TRBV12-3/TRBV12-4	CASSPTLAGGVTGELFF	TGTGCCAGCAGTCCAACCCTAGCGGGAGGTGTGACCGGGGAGCTGTTTTTT
TRBD2	many	TRBJ2-3	TRBV12-3/TRBV12-4	CASSLASGGADTQYF	TGTGCCAGCAGTCTAGCTAGCGGGGGGGCAGATACGCAGTATTTT
TRBD1	few	TRBJ1-1	TRBV7-9	CASSRDRYKNTEAFF	TGTGCCAGCAGTCGGGACAGATACAAGAACACTGAAGCTTTCTTT
.	many	TRBJ1-1	TRBV18	CASSPRSPNTEAFF	TGTGCCAGCTCACCACGGTCCCCGAACACTGAAGCTTTCTTT